The 28 T cell receptor beta chains below were found in one sample sequenced in a study of beta chain features in type 1 diabetes. Isolated RNA was reverse transcribed in full, so expressed TCRB transcripts were sequenced. Clones were sequenced by immunoSEQ multiplex PCR, and TCRdb holds only the in-frame ones, with some missing. The sample lists around 320,000 clones; 11% to 15% were seen once. What was sequenced was central memory CD4+ T cells from blood. The receptors were gathered from a man aged 25-45 years in good health.

This clone was found a few times. The rearrangement links TRBV5-1 to TRBJ2-7; 10 nucleotides match TRBD2. V lost 1 base, J lost 2 bases, and 3 bases stayed unmatched. From germline, CDR1 is SGHRS and CDR2 YFSETQ. The CDR3 totals 15 residues. The CDR3 sequence: CASSLSAGGPYEQYV. The CDR3 bases are TGCGCCAGCAGCTTGTCAGCGGGAGGGCCCTACGAGCAGTACGTC.

The chain uses TRBV7-2 and TRBJ2-3, with D perhaps matching TRBD1 (6 bases). In germline, CDR1 is SGHTA, CDR2 FQGNSA. The CDR3 consists of 15 residues. The V gene lost 1 base and the J gene lost 1 base, with 9 bases spanning the gap. The CDR3, as DNA: TGTGCCAGCAGCTTAGATGGGGGCCGCACAGATACGCAGTATTTT. The encoded protein is CASSLDGGRTDTQYF.

The CDR3 DNA follows: TGTGCCAGCAGCGCACCGCCCGGGACCGAGCCTAACTATGGCTACACCTTC. Its translation is CASSAPPGTEPNYGYTF. The chain is built from TRBV5-6 and TRBJ1-2, with D possibly matching TRBD1 (5 bases). Trimming took 4 bases from V and 0 from J, leaving 19 bases between them. This CDR3 has 17 residues. Germline assignment: CDR1 SGHDT and CDR2 YYEEEE. Filled out from reference TRBV5-6 and TRBJ1-2, the complete variable domain reads DAGVTQSPTHLIKTRGQQVTLRCSPKSGHDTVSWYQQALGQGPQFIFQYYEEEERQRGNFPDRFSGHQFPNYSSELNVNALLLGDSALYLCASSAPPGTEPNYGYTFGSGTRLTVV.

This clone was seen ten or more times. Germline is not matched at one junction end, which may reflect a read error. Additional DNA sequences in this sample encode the identical CDR3. The V gene is TRBV7-2, the J gene TRBJ1-3; weak D call: TRBD1 (5 bases). Germline assignment: CDR1 SGHTA and CDR2 FQGNSA. CDR3 size: 13 residues. The CDR3 DNA is TGCGCCAGCAGCCAAGGAGGGGAAAACACCATATATTTT. Translating it yields CASSQGGENTIYF.

This clone has a single count. The gene calls are TRBV27 and TRBJ2-7; 13 bases map to TRBD2. The trim removed 5 bases at V and 0 bases at J, leaving 7 bases unmatched. In germline, CDR1 is MNHEY, CDR2 SMNVEV (reference sequence). This CDR3 spans 17 amino acids. The CDR3 coding sequence is TGTGCCAGCAGTCCCGGACTAGCGGGGGATTCCTCCTACGAGCAGTACTTC. This encodes CASSPGLAGDSSYEQYF.

The rearrangement joins TRBV11-3 to TRBJ1-1, with D possibly TRBD1 on 5 matching bases. Germline CDR1 reads SGHNT; CDR2 reads YENEEA. The CDR3 loop spans 15 amino acids. Between the trimmed V and J ends, which lost 3 bases and 2 bases, there was a span of 13 bases. As DNA, the CDR3 is TGTGCCAGCAGCTTGGAGGGGAGGGGTAACACTGAAGCTTTCTTT. Its translation is CASSLEGRGNTEAFF.

This clone was observed a handful of times. J is TRBJ2-6 and V is TRBV6-5; D is perhaps TRBD1 (6 bases). V was trimmed by 6 bases and J by 4 bases, leaving 13 bases between them. The CDR3 extends over 15 amino acids. Germline values: CDR1 MNHEY, CDR2 SVGAGI. CDR3 sequence (DNA): TGTGCCAGCAGACGCAGGGGATTGGGGGCCAACGTCCTGACTTTC. As protein: CASRRRGLGANVLTF.

J is TRBJ2-3 and V is TRBV7-2, with TRBD2 identical over 7 bases. CDR3 size: 17 residues. CDR1 and CDR2 (germline): SGHTA, FQGNSA. Unmatched junction bases numbered 15, after V lost 5 bases and J lost 4 bases. Here the CDR3 reads CASSRGRGRVWADTQYF. The CDR3 DNA reads TGTGCCAGCAGCCGGGGGAGGGGCAGGGTATGGGCAGATACGCAGTATTTT.

This clone occurred a few times. The J gene is TRBJ2-5, the V gene TRBV25-1, with 8 bases lining up with TRBD2. J was trimmed by 7 bases and V by 2 bases; bases with no gene match: 9. Per the germline V gene, CDR1 is MGHDK and CDR2 is SYGVNS. This CDR3 comprises 15 residues. The CDR3 is CASSERGGLWVTQYF. CDR3 sequence (DNA): TGTGCCAGCAGTGAACGGGGGGGCCTATGGGTGACCCAGTACTTC.

The table lists this clone with a few counts. The CDR3 DNA is TGCAGCGTTGAATCTGACAGCACAGATACGCAGTATTTT. This codes for CSVESDSTDTQYF. The rearrangement joins TRBV29-1 to TRBJ2-3; D remains ambiguous. V was pared by 2 bases and J by 0 bases, with 6 bases between. The CDR3 spans 13 residues. In germline, CDR1 is SQVTM, CDR2 ANQGSEA.

The chain has TRBV9 and TRBJ2-5; TRBD1 aligns across 7 bases. J lost 1 base, V lost 3 bases, and 3 bases had no gene match. Germline CDR1 is SGDLS and CDR2 is YYNGEE. The CDR3 contains 14 residues. The CDR3 sequence is CASSAGQPQETQYF. The DNA for the CDR3 is TGTGCCAGCAGCGCGGGACAGCCCCAAGAGACCCAGTACTTC.

CDR3 bases: TGTGCCAGCAGCTCCACTGCCAGGCCCACAGATACGCAGTATTTT. It translates to CASSSTARPTDTQYF. This chain joins TRBV7-9 and TRBJ2-3; D gene ambiguous. The V and J ends lost 4 bases and 2 bases respectively, with 13 bases between them. The germline V gene has CDR1 SEHNR and CDR2 FQNEAQ (reference sequence). The CDR3 runs to 15 residues.

The rearrangement joins TRBV7-2 to TRBJ2-3; the D gene is possibly TRBD2 (6 bases). Trimming removed 0 bases from V and 6 bases from J, with 13 bases in between. CDR1 SGHTA and CDR2 FQGNSA come from the germline V gene. This CDR3 spans 15 amino acids. CDR3 sequence reads: CASSLAVGSGDTQYF. CDR3 sequence (DNA): TGTGCCAGCAGCTTAGCGGTCGGGAGTGGGGATACGCAGTATTTT.

This clone was observed a handful of times. The rearrangement uses TRBV4-2 and TRBJ2-7; TRBD1 matches 8 bases. Per the germline V gene, CDR1 is LGHNA and CDR2 is YNFKEQ. This CDR3 spans 15 amino acids. Trimming cost V 4 bases and J 3 bases; bases outside gene matches: 8. CDR3 sequence (DNA): TGTGCCAGCAGCCCAGGGACAGGTCGTGACTACGAGCAGTACGTC. This sequence encodes CASSPGTGRDYEQYV.

This clone was observed a handful of times. The V and J genes are TRBV11-2 and TRBJ2-1; possibly TRBD1 for D (6 bases). From germline, CDR1 is SGHAT and CDR2 FQNNGV. The CDR3 extends over 14 amino acids. The ends were cut back, 7 bases at V and 6 bases at J, with 16 bases in the middle. The CDR3: CASTMSQGSNEQFF. Written as DNA, the CDR3 is TGTGCCAGCACAATGTCCCAGGGGTCCAATGAGCAGTTCTTC.

The table lists this clone with many counts. The V and J genes are TRBV5-5 and TRBJ2-1, with TRBD2 as a possible D gene (5 bases). The V gene lost 2 bases and the J gene lost 3 bases, with 12 bases spanning the gap. Germline CDR1 and CDR2: SGHKS and YYEKEE (reference sequence). CDR3 length: 15 residues. CDR3 region: CASSFLVGDYNEQFF. The CDR3 region has the DNA TGTGCCAGCAGCTTCCTGGTCGGGGACTACAATGAGCAGTTCTTC.

The CDR3 nucleotides are TGCGCCAGCAGCCAAGGGGGCCAGGGGGACTATGGCTACACCTTC. Translating it yields CASSQGGQGDYGYTF. The genes are TRBV4-1 and TRBJ1-2; the match to TRBD1 covers 7 bases. With V trimmed by 1 base and J by 3 bases, 5 bases remained unmatched. This CDR3 region has 15 residues. The germline gives CDR1 MGHRA, CDR2 YSYEKL.

DNA of the CDR3: TGTGCCAGCAGCTGGGGGAGAGGTTACGAGCAGTACTTC. Its protein is CASSWGRGYEQYF. The chain joins TRBV5-6 to TRBJ2-7; possibly TRBD1 or TRBD2 for D (5 bases each). V dropped 3 bases and J dropped 4 bases, with 11 bases sitting between them. The CDR3 is 13 amino acids. Germline V gene data show CDR1 as SGHDT and CDR2 as YYEEEE.

The genes are TRBV4-3 and TRBJ1-4, with 7 bases that match TRBD1. This CDR3 has 15 residues. CDR1 and CDR2 from the germline V gene are LGHNA and YSLEER. V shed 2 bases and J 8 bases; nucleotides not matched to a gene: 8. CDR3 coding DNA: TGCGCCAGCAGCCAAAGGTTAAGAGGGGGCGAAAAACTGTTTTTT. This gives the protein CASSQRLRGGEKLFF.

This clone has only a few counts. The rearrangement uses TRBV6-6 and TRBJ2-1, with 7 positions matching TRBD1. CDR3 length equals 14 residues. CDR1 is MNHNY and CDR2 is SVGAGI in the germline V gene (reference sequence). With 6 bases clipped from V and 6 bases from J, the junction kept 8 bases outside the gene matches. The CDR3, as DNA: TGTGCCAGCAGAAAAGAATCAGGGGGCAATGAGCAGTTCTTC. This translates into CASRKESGGNEQFF.

The J gene is TRBJ1-1, the V gene TRBV5-4; D remains unclear. V lost 1 base and J 10 bases, leaving 17 bases between the germline ends. The germline V gene encodes CDR1 SGHNT and CDR2 YYREEE (reference sequence). There are 14 residues in the CDR3. The CDR3 sequence: CASSLIEGNGGAFF. The DNA of the CDR3 is TGTGCCAGCAGCTTGATTGAGGGAAACGGTGGAGCTTTCTTT.

There are a few counts of this clone. The gene calls are TRBV28 and TRBJ2-2; D may be TRBD2 (6 bases). The V end was cut by 8 bases, the J end by 6 bases, with 10 bases between. Germline V lookup: CDR1 MDHEN, CDR2 SYDVKM. This CDR3 comprises 12 residues. The CDR3 protein is CASRGSPGELFF. The CDR3 DNA follows: TGTGCCAGCCGGGGGTCCCCCGGGGAGCTGTTTTTT.

This clone was seen ten or more times. The genes are TRBV5-4 and TRBJ2-1; no firm D call. The CDR3 has 12 amino acids. V was cut by 4 bases and J by 10 bases, with 12 bases left in between. Germline V gene sequence: CDR1 SGHNT, CDR2 YYREEE (reference sequence). CDR3: CASSSYLGEQFF. DNA of the CDR3: TGTGCCAGCAGCAGCTACTTGGGCGAGCAGTTCTTC.

V usage is TRBV19 and J usage is TRBJ2-1; TRBD2 agrees at 7 bases. Germline-derived CDR1 and CDR2 are LNHDA and SQIVND (reference sequence). The CDR3 covers 17 residues. V trimming: 3 bases; J trimming: 0 bases; junction bases outside the gene matches: 8. The CDR3 nucleotides read TGTGCCAGTAGTATCTCCCTAGCGGCCAGCTCCTACAATGAGCAGTTCTTC. It specifies CASSISLAASSYNEQFF.

The genes are TRBV7-9 and TRBJ1-1; 9 bases line up with TRBD1. There are 14 residues in the CDR3. V lost 5 bases and J lost 4; bases outside the gene matches: 5. Germline V gene data show CDR1 as SEHNR and CDR2 as FQNEAQ (reference sequence). The CDR3 protein is CASSPPGQGTEAFF. The CDR3 DNA reads TGTGCCAGCAGCCCACCGGGACAGGGCACTGAAGCTTTCTTT.

This clone occurred many times. Other DNA variants within this sample encode the same CDR3. The chain links TRBV29-1 to TRBJ2-5; 8 nucleotides line up with TRBD1. With V trimmed by 6 bases and J by 2 bases, 2 bases remained unmatched. The germline V gene encodes CDR1 SQVTM and CDR2 ANQGSEA. The CDR3 covers 12 residues. The CDR3 nucleotides read TGCAGCGTCGGGACAGGACAAGAGACCCAGTACTTC. This codes for CSVGTGQETQYF.

As for this clone: At one boundary the junction diverges from the germline segment, which might be a read error. The rearrangement links TRBV10-3 to TRBJ1-1; the D gene is possibly TRBD1 (5 bases). Looked up from germline, CDR1 is ENHRY and CDR2 is SYGVKD. CDR3 size: 13 residues. DNA of the CDR3: TGTGCCAGCAGTCGCCTAGAGGGGACTGAAGCTTTCTTT. It codes for CASSRLEGTEAFF.

The chain joins TRBV6-5 to TRBJ1-4, with D uncertain. Germline V gives CDR1 MNHEY, CDR2 SVGAGI. The CDR3 has 14 amino acids. Trimming removed 5 bases from V and 0 bases from J, with 7 bases in between. The DNA for the CDR3 is TGTGCCAGCAGTCGCCCCACAACTAATGAAAAACTGTTTTTT. It is translated as CASSRPTTNEKLFF.